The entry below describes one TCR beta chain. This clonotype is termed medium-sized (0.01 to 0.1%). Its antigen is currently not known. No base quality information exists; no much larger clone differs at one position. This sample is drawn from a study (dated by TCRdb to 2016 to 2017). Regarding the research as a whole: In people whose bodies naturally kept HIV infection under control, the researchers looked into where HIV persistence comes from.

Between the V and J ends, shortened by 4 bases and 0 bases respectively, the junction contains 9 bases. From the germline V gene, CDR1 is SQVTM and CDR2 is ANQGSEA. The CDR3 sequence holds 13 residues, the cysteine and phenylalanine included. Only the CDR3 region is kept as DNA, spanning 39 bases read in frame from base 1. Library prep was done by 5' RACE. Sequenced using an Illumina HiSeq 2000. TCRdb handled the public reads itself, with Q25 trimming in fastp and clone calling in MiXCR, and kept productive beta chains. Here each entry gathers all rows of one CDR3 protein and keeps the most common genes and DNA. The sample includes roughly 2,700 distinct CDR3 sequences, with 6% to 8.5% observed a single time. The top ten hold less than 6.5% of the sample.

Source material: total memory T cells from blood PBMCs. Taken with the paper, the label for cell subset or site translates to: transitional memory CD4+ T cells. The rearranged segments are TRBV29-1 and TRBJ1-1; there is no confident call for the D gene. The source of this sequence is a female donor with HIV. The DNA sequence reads TGCAGCGTTGCGACGGCCATGAACACTGAAGCTTTCTTT. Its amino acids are CSVATAMNTEAFF. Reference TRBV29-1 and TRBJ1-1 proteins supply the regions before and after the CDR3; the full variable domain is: SAVISQKPSRDICQRGTSLTIQCQVDSQVTMMFWYRQQPGQSLTLIATANQGSEATYESGFVIDKFPISRPNLTFSTLTVSNMSPEDSSIYLCSVATAMNTEAFFGQGTRLTVV.